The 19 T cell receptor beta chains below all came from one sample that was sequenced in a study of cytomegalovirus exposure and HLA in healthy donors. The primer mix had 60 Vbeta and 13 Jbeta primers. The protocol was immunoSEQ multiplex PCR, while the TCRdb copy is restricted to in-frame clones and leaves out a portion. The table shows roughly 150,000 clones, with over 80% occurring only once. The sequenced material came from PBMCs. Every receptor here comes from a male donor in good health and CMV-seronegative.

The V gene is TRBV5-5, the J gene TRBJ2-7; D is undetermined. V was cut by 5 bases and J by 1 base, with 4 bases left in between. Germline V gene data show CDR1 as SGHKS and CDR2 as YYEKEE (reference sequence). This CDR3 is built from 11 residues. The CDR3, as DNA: TGTGCCAGCAGTAGATCCTACGAGCAGTACTTC. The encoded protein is CASSRSYEQYF.

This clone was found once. The CDR3 reads CASSLDANTGELFF. Written as DNA, the CDR3 is TGTGCCAGCAGCTTAGACGCGAACACCGGGGAGCTGTTTTTT. The rearrangement links TRBV11-3 to TRBJ2-2; unclear D gene. CDR1 is SGHNT, CDR2 YENEEA, per germline. The CDR3 sequence is 14 residues long. V dropped 0 bases and J dropped 0 bases, with 2 bases sitting between them.

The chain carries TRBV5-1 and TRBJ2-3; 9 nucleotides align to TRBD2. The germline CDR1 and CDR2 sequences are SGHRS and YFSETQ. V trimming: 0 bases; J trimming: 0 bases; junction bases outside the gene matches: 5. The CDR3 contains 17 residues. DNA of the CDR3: TGCGCCAGCAGCTTGGGGGCCCTAGCGGGAAGCACAGATACGCAGTATTTT. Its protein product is CASSLGALAGSTDTQYF.

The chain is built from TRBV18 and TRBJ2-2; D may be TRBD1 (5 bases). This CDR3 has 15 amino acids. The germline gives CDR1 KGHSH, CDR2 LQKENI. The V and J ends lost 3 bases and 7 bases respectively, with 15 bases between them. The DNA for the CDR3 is TGTGCCAGCTCACCGACCGTCAGGGATGACGGGGAGCTGTTTTTT. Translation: CASSPTVRDDGELFF.

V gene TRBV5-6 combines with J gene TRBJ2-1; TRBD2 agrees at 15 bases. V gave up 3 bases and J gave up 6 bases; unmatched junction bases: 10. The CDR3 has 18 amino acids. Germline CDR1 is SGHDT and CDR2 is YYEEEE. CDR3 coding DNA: TGTGCCAGCAGCTGGGGACTAGCGGGGGGACTTTCTAGCAATGAGCAGTTCTTC. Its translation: CASSWGLAGGLSSNEQFF.

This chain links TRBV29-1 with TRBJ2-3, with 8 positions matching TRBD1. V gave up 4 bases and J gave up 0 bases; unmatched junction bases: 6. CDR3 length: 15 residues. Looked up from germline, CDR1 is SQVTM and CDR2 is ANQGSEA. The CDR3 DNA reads TGCAGCGTTGTCCCCCGGGACAGGAGCACAGATACGCAGTATTTT. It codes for CSVVPRDRSTDTQYF.

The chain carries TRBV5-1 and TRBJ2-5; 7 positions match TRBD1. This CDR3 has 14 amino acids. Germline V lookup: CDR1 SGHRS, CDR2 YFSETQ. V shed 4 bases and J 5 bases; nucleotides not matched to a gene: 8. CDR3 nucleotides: TGCGCCAGCAGCCTAAAAGGGGGCGGTGAGACCCAGTACTTC. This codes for CASSLKGGGETQYF.

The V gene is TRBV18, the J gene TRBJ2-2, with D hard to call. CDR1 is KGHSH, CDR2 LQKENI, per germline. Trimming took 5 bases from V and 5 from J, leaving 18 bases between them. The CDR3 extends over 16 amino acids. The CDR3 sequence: CASSGAASGNTGELFF. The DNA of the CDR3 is TGTGCCAGCTCAGGTGCAGCTTCGGGTAATACCGGGGAGCTGTTTTTT.

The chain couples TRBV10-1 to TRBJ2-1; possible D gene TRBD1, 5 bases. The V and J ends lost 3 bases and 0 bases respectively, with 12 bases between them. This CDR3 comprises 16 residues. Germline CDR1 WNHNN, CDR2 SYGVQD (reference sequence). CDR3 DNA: TGCGCCAGCAGTGATCCGACAGCCCGCTCCTACAATGAGCAGTTCTTC. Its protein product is CASSDPTARSYNEQFF.

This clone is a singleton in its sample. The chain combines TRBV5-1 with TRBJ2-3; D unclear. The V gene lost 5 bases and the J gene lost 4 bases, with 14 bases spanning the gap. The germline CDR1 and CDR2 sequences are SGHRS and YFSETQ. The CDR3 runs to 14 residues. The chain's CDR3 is CASRPKTPADTQYF. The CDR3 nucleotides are TGCGCCAGCAGACCTAAGACACCGGCAGATACGCAGTATTTT.

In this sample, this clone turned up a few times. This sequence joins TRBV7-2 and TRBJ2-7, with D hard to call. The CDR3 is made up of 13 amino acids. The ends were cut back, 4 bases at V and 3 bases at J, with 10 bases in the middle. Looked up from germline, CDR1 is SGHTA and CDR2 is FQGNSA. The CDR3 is CASSSSGHYEQYF. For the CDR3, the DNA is TGTGCCAGCAGCTCTTCAGGCCACTACGAGCAGTACTTC.

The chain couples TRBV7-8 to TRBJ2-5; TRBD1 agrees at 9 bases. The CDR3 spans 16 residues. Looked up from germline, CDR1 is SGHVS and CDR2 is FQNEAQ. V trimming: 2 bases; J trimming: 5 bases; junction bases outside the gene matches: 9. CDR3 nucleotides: TGTGCCAGCAGCTTAAGTCTGGACAGGGGTTATGAGACCCAGTACTTC. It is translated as CASSLSLDRGYETQYF.

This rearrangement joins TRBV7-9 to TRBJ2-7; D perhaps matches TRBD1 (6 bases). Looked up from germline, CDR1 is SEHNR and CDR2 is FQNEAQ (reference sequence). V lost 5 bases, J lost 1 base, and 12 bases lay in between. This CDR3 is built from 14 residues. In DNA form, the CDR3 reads TGTGCCAGCAGCCACCCCAGGGGTTCCTACGAGCAGTACTTC. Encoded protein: CASSHPRGSYEQYF.

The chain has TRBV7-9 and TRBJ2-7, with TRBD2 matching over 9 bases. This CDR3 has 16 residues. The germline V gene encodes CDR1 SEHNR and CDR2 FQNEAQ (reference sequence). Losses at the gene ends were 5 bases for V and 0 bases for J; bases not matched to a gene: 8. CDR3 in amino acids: CASSPRAGGSSYEQYF. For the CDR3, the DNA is TGTGCCAGCAGCCCGAGGGCGGGGGGGAGCTCCTACGAGCAGTACTTC.

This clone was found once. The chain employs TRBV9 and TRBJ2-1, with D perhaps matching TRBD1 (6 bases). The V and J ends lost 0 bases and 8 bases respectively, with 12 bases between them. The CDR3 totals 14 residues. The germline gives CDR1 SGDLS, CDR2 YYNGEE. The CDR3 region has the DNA TGTGCCAGCAGCGTAGCGGAACAGGGCTATGAGCAGTTCTTC. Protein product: CASSVAEQGYEQFF.

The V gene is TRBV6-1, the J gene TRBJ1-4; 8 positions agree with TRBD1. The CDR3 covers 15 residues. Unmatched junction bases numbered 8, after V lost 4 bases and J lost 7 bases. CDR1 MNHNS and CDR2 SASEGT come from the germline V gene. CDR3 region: CASSAPGGTGEKLFF. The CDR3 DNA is TGTGCCAGCAGTGCTCCAGGGGGCACTGGTGAAAAACTGTTTTTT.

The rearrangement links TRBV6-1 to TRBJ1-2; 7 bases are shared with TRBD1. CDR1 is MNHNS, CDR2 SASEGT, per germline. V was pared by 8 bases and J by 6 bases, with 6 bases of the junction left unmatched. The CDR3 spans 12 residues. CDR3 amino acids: CASEGAQDGYTF. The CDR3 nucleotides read TGTGCCAGCGAGGGGGCGCAAGATGGCTACACCTTC.

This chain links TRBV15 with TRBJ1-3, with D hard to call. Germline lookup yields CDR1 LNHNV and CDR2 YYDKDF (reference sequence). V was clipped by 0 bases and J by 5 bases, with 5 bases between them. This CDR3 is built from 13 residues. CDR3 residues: CATSRDERNTIYF. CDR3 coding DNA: TGTGCCACCAGCAGAGATGAGAGAAACACCATATATTTT.

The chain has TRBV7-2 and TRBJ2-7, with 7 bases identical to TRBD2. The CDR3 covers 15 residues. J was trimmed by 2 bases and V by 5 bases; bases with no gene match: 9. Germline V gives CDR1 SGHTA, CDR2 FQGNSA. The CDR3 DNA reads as TGTGCCAGCAGCCCTCGGTTTGGGGGGGCCTACGAGCAGTACTTC. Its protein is CASSPRFGGAYEQYF.